This TCR beta chain is from a study of control samples from healthy donors and cancer patients. TCRdb's table, derived via immunoSEQ multiplex PCR, lists solely in-frame clones and lacks some. The profile shows about 120,000 clones, nearly 95% of them singletons. Germline V CDR1 and CDR2: SGHKS, YYEKEE (reference sequence). This CDR3 contains 14 residues. V was cut by 5 bases and J by 5 bases, with 13 bases left in between. Sequenced sample: blood. This clonotype was obtained from a man younger than 40 in good health. The chain uses TRBV5-5 and TRBJ2-2, with D unclear. CDR3 nucleotides: TGTGCCAGCAGTTCCGTGCTCGGGACCGGGGAGCTGTTTTTT. It codes for CASSSVLGTGELFF.